The T cell receptor beta chain under discussion was sequenced for a study of T-cell reconstitution after alpha-beta-depleted transplantation in children. In its sample, this clonotype was seen a few times. Its antigen is unidentified. Study-wide points: Reports say that about two months after transplant, the alpha-beta T cells came out of several hundred graft clones that had expanded.

This sample's TCRbeta library carried unique molecular identifier barcodes. One entry per CDR3 protein, called by TCRdb with MiXCR from the PCR reads. The data show approximately 980,000 distinct CDR3 sequences, with 25% to 30% seen just once and about 28% held by the top ten. The sequence came from a boy in the first two years of life who had a stem cell transplant for SCID, so the T cells may come from the graft donor. The sample here was PBMCs, mostly from graft donor cells, taken 360 days after TCRalphabeta/CD19-depleted stem cell transplant.

The CDR3 sequence is CASSYRPTGQYFYGYTF. Here the CDR3 DNA reads TGTGCCAGCAGTTATAGGCCGACAGGCCAGTACTTCTATGGCTACACCTTC. This chain links TRBV6-5 with TRBJ1-2; D is possibly TRBD1 (6 bases). The CDR3 totals 17 residues. Trimming pared 3 bases from V and 4 bases from J, leaving 21 bases between. Germline CDR1 is MNHEY and CDR2 is SVGAGI.